This TCR beta chain was captured in a study of cytomegalovirus exposure and HLA in healthy donors. The study's findings and limits: Later, TCR association rates were found to vary by HLA locus, highest for DRB1 and lowest for HLA-C. Cytomegalovirus status was reportedly diagnosed by the classifier with high specificity and sensitivity.

Worth noting for this clone: Its matching antigen is unknown.

Primers included in the PCR were 60 Vbeta and 13 Jbeta primers. Sequencing was performed with immunoSEQ multiplex PCR; in TCRdb, only in-frame clones are kept and a portion is missing. The profile shows more than 85,000 clones, about 80% of them singletons. Germline CDR1 and CDR2: SGHRS and YFSETQ. The CDR3 extends over 16 amino acids. After removal of 3 bases from V and 5 bases from J, the junction contained 3 bases not matched to a gene. The sequence came from a man aged 25-40 years in good health and CMV-seronegative. The chain employs TRBV5-1 and TRBJ2-1, with TRBD2 identical over 15 bases. The sequenced sample consisted of PBMCs. The DNA for the CDR3 is TGCGCCAGCAGCTCTGGGACTAGCGGGAGGAACAATGAGCAGTTCTTC. It translates to CASSSGTSGRNNEQFF.